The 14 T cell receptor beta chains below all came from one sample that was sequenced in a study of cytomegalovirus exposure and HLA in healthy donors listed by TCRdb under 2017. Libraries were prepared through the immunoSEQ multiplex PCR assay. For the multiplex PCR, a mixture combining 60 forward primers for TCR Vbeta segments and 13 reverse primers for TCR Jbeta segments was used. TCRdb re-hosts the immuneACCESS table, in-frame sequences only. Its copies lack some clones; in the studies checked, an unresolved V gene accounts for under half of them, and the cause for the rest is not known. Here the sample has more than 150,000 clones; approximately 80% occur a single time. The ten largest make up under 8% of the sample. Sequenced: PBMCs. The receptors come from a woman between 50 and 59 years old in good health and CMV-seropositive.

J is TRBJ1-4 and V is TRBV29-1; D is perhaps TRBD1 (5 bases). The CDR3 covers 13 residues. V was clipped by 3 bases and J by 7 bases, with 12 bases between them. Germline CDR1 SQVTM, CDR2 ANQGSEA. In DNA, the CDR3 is TGCAGCGTTGACGAGGGGCGGGGTGAAAAACTGTTTTTT. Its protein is CSVDEGRGEKLFF.

CDR3 bases: TGTGCCAGCAGCTTAAATCCGGGAGGGAAACTGTTTTTT. Amino acid sequence: CASSLNPGGKLFF. The chain recombines TRBV7-2 with TRBJ1-4; D call uncertain. This CDR3 spans 13 amino acids. Germline V gives CDR1 SGHTA, CDR2 FQGNSA. Between the trimmed V and J ends, which lost 2 bases and 11 bases, there was a span of 12 bases.

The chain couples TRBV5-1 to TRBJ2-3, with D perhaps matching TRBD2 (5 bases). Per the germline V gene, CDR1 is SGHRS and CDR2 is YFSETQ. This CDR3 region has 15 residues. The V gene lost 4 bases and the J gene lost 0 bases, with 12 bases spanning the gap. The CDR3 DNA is TGCGCCAGCAGCCCTGGGAGATATAGCACAGATACGCAGTATTTT. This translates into CASSPGRYSTDTQYF.

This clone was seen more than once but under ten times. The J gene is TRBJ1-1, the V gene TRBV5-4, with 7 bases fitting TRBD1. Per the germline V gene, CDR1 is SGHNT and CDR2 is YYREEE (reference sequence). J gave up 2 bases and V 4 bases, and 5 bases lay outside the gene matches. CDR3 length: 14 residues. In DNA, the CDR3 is TGTGCCAGCAGCCCCCGGGACAGTAACACTGAAGCTTTCTTT. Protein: CASSPRDSNTEAFF.

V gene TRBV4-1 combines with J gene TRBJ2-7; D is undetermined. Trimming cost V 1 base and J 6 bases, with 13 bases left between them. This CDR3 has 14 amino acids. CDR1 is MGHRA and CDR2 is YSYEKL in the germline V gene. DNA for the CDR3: TGCGCCAGCAGCCAAGGAGGAATCAACCCCGAGCAGTACTTC. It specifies CASSQGGINPEQYF.

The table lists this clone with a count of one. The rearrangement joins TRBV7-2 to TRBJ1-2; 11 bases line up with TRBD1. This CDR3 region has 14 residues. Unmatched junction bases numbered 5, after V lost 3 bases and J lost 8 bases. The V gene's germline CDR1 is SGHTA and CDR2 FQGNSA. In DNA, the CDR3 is TGTGCCAGCAGCTTGGGGACAGGGGGTAGCGGCTACACCTTC. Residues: CASSLGTGGSGYTF.

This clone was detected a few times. Here the CDR3 DNA reads TGTGCCAGCAGTAAGGAAGCGGGGAGGGCCACCGGGGAGCTGTTTTTT. Translated: CASSKEAGRATGELFF. The chain employs TRBV6-6 and TRBJ2-2, with 7 bases matching TRBD2. V lost 5 bases, J lost 4 bases, and 10 bases stayed unmatched. This CDR3 has 16 amino acids. Germline CDR1 and CDR2: MNHNY and SVGAGI (reference sequence).

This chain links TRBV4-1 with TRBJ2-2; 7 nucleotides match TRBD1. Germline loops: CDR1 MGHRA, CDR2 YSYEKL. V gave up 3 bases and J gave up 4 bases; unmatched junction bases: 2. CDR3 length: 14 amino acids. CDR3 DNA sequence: TGCGCCAGCAGCCAGGGACAGTCCACCGGGGAGCTGTTTTTT. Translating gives CASSQGQSTGELFF.

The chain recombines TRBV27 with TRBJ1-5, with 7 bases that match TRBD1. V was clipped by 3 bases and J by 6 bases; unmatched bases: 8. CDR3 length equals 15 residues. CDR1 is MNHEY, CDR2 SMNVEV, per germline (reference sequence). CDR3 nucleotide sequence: TGTGCCAGCAGTTTTATAGCGGACAGGACTCAGCCCCAGCATTTT. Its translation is CASSFIADRTQPQHF.

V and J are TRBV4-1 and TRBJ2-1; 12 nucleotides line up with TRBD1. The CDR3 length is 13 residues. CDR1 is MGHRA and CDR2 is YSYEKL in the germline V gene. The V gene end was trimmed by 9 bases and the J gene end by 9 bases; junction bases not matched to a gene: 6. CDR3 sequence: CARGDRGRGEQFF. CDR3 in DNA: TGCGCCAGAGGGGACAGGGGGCGCGGTGAGCAGTTCTTC.

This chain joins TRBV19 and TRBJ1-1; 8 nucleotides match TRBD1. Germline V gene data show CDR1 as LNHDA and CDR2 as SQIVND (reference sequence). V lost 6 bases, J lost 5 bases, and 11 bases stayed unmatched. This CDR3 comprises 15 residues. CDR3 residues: CASSPDRALGTEAFF. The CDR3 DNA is TGTGCCAGTAGCCCGGACAGGGCTCTGGGGACTGAAGCTTTCTTT.

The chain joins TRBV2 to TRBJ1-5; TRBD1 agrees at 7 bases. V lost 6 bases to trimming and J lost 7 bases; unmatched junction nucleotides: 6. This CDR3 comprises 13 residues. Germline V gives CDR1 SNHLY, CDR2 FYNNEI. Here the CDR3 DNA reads TGTGCCAGCAGCGGAGACAGGGAACAGCCCCAGCATTTT. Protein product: CASSGDREQPQHF.

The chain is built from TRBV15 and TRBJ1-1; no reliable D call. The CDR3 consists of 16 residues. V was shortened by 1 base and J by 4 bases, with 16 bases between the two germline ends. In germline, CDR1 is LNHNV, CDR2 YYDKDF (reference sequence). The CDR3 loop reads CATSRGPTDLFTEAFF. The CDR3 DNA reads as TGTGCCACCAGCAGAGGCCCAACAGATCTCTTCACTGAAGCTTTCTTT. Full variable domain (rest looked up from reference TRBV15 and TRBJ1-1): DAMVIQNPRYQVTQFGKPVTLSCSQTLNHNVMYWYQQKSSQAPKLLFHYYDKDFNNEADTPDNFQSRRPNTSFCFLDIRSPGLGDTAMYLCATSRGPTDLFTEAFFGQGTRLTVV.

CDR3 coding DNA: TGCGCCAGCAGCCAAGTTGCGACTAGCGGGGACAATGAGCAGTTCTTC. Translating it yields CASSQVATSGDNEQFF. The chain links TRBV4-3 to TRBJ2-1; 11 nucleotides align to TRBD2. With 1 base clipped from V and 5 bases from J, the junction kept 4 bases outside the gene matches. The CDR3 consists of 16 residues. In germline, CDR1 is LGHNA, CDR2 YSLEER.